These 14 T cell receptor beta chains were all obtained from the same sample, sequenced in a study of metastatic and nonmetastatic thyroid tumors. Nobody among the patients had been given any treatment before thyroid surgery. TCRdb re-called the PCR reads with MiXCR. Of about 93,000 clones in the sample, about 12% were seen once. Sequencing was done on a sample of blood. Receptor source: a female donor with papillary thyroid cancer or a benign thyroid nodule (not recorded which). Some clones in this sample may be carry-over from other donors' samples.

Comment on this clone: Being one base from a much bigger clone, this may be a read error. The chain joins TRBV20-1 to TRBJ2-5; TRBD2 matches at 11 bases. V lost 4 bases to trimming and J lost 3 bases; unmatched junction nucleotides: 7. This CDR3 spans 15 amino acids. Germline-derived CDR1 and CDR2 are DFQATT and SNEGSKA (reference sequence). CDR3 residues: CSATRLAGREETQYF. DNA for the CDR3: TGCAGTGCTACCAGACTAGCGGGGAGGGAAGAGACCCAGTACTTC.

This chain joins TRBV7-2 and TRBJ2-2, with D unresolved. Trimming stripped 2 bases from V and 3 bases from J, with 7 bases between. Germline loops: CDR1 SGHTA, CDR2 FQGNSA. The CDR3 covers 14 residues. The CDR3 reads CASSLMQYTGELFF. Written as DNA, the CDR3 is TGTGCCAGCAGCTTAATGCAGTACACCGGGGAGCTGTTTTTT.

In this sample, this clone turned up many times. This sample also contains other DNA sequences that code for the same CDR3. The chain carries TRBV6-1 and TRBJ2-1; the match to TRBD1 covers 8 bases. The germline gives CDR1 MNHNS, CDR2 SASEGT. The CDR3 contains 16 residues. The trim removed 6 bases at V and 2 bases at J, leaving 9 bases unmatched. CDR3: CASSPETGGTYNEQFF. The CDR3 region has the DNA TGTGCCAGCAGCCCGGAAACAGGGGGGACCTACAATGAGCAGTTCTTC.

This clone was seen ten or more times. This CDR3 reads CASSVGQETQYF. The CDR3 nucleotides read TGTGCCAGCAGCGTAGGCCAAGAGACCCAGTACTTC. V gene TRBV9 combines with J gene TRBJ2-5; D ambiguous. Trimming removed 0 bases at V and 1 base at J, with 1 base between. Germline V gene lookup returns CDR1 SGDLS and CDR2 YYNGEE. There are 12 residues in the CDR3.

This clone was seen repeatedly, ten times or more. The chain employs TRBV2 and TRBJ2-3; D call uncertain. In germline, CDR1 is SNHLY, CDR2 FYNNEI. This CDR3 is built from 11 residues. V was cut by 6 bases and J by 0 bases, with 1 base left in between. The CDR3 is CASSSTDTQYF. The DNA of the CDR3 is TGTGCCAGCAGCAGCACAGATACGCAGTATTTT.

This clone was observed a handful of times. This could be a read error, since a much larger clone is one nucleotide away. The chain has TRBV10-3 and TRBJ2-2, with 10 bases fitting TRBD1. The length of the CDR3 is 14 residues. Unmatched junction bases numbered 6, after V lost 7 bases and J lost 7 bases. CDR1 is ENHRY, CDR2 SYGVKD, per germline. The CDR3 DNA is TGTGCCATCATGGGACAGGGGCGAGGCGGGGAGCTGTTTTTT. Residues: CAIMGQGRGGELFF.

This clone showed up many times. The chain employs TRBV2 and TRBJ1-6; tentative D call: TRBD1 (5 bases). CDR3 length: 16 amino acids. Germline values: CDR1 SNHLY, CDR2 FYNNEI. V was pared by 5 bases and J by 5 bases, with 16 bases between. The CDR3 coding sequence is TGTGCCAGCAGTTACCCCGGGACGGGGAATAATTCACCCCTCCACTTT. It is translated as CASSYPGTGNNSPLHF.

This clone was found many times. The rearrangement uses TRBV6-1 and TRBJ1-6, with TRBD1 matching over 9 bases. The V segment lost 3 bases and the J segment 8 bases; nucleotides outside the gene matches: 11. Germline loops: CDR1 MNHNS, CDR2 SASEGT. This CDR3 comprises 17 residues. The CDR3 DNA follows: TGTGCCAGCAGTGATTTCGGCCGCGGGACAGGGTATTCACCCCTCCACTTT. Amino acids: CASSDFGRGTGYSPLHF.

This clone was seen a few times. Possible read error: a much larger clone is one base away. Other DNA sequences from this sample encode an identical CDR3 as well. The chain uses TRBV24-1 and TRBJ2-1; D call uncertain. V lost 4 bases and J 9 bases, leaving 33 bases between the germline ends. Per germline, CDR1 KGHDR and CDR2 SFDVKD. The CDR3 has 20 residues. The CDR3 DNA is TGTGCCACCAGTGACACGCGGCTTTTTGGGCGTTACGCCGCCAATGTTGAGCAGTTCTTC. Translated, it gives CATSDTRLFGRYAANVEQFF.

This clone was counted at least ten times. V gene TRBV3-1 combines with J gene TRBJ2-3; tentative D call: TRBD1 (6 bases). Germline CDR1 LGHDT, CDR2 YNNKEL (reference sequence). The V end was cut by 2 bases, the J end by 9 bases, with 15 bases between. CDR3 length: 14 residues. CDR3: CASSQSKKRGTQYF. CDR3 nucleotides: TGTGCCAGCAGCCAAAGTAAAAAAAGGGGGACGCAGTATTTT.

Ten or more counts support this clone. DNA of the CDR3: TGTGCCAGCAGTCAGGGACGGCAAACTAATGAAAAACTGTTTTTT. Protein sequence: CASSQGRQTNEKLFF. The rearrangement uses TRBV12-3 or TRBV12-4 and TRBJ1-4; a weak D match, TRBD1 (5 bases). V gave up 5 bases and J gave up 1 base, with 11 bases separating them. The CDR3 spans 15 residues.

This clone appeared many times. The chain combines TRBV12-3 or TRBV12-4 with TRBJ2-1; 12 bases are shared with TRBD2. The junction had 7 bases not matched to a gene; V was cut back by 5 bases and J by 2 bases. This CDR3 has 17 residues. CDR3 loop: CASSRLAGASAYNEQFF. CDR3 DNA: TGTGCCAGCAGTCGACTAGCGGGAGCATCCGCCTACAATGAGCAGTTCTTC.

This clone was observed at least ten times. The chain links TRBV4-3 to TRBJ2-7; D might be TRBD2 (5 bases). V was clipped by 0 bases and J by 5 bases, with 11 bases between them. The CDR3 has 14 amino acids. CDR1 is LGHNA, CDR2 YSLEER, per germline. The CDR3 region is CASSQDRAGNEQYF. The CDR3 DNA follows: TGCGCCAGCAGCCAAGATAGGGCGGGCAACGAGCAGTACTTC.

At least ten counts were recorded for this clone. The chain joins TRBV5-4 to TRBJ1-2; D not certain. CDR3 length equals 15 residues. Trimming removed 4 bases from V and 4 bases from J, with 17 bases in between. The V gene's germline CDR1 is SGHNT and CDR2 YYREEE (reference sequence). DNA of the CDR3: TGTGCCAGCAGCCCTGGAGGCAGTGAAATCTATGGCTACACCTTC. Translating it yields CASSPGGSEIYGYTF.